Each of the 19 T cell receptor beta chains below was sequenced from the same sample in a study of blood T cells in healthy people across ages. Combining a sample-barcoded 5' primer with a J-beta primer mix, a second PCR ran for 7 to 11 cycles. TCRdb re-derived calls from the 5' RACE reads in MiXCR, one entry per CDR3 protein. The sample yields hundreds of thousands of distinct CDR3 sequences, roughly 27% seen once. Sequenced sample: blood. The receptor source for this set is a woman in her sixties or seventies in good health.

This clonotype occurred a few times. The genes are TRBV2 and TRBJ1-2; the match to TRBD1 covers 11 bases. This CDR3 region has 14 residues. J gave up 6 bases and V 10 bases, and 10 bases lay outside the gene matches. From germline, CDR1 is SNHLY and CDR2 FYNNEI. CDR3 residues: CAKWTGGLEDGYTF. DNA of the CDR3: TGTGCCAAATGGACAGGGGGCTTGGAAGATGGCTACACCTTC.

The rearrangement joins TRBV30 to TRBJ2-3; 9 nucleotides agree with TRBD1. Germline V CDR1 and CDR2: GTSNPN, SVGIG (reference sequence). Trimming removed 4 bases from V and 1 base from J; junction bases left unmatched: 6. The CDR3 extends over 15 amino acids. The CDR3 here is CAWIGQGRGTDTQYF. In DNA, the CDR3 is TGTGCCTGGATCGGACAGGGGCGGGGCACAGATACGCAGTATTTT.

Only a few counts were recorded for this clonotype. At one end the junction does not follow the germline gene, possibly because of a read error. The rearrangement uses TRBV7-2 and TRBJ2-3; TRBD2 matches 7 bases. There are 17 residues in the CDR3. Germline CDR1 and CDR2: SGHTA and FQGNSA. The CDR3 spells CASSLGRSSGRTDTRYF. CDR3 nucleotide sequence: TGTGCCAGCAGCTTAGGTCGGTCTAGCGGACGCACAGATACGCGGTATTTT.

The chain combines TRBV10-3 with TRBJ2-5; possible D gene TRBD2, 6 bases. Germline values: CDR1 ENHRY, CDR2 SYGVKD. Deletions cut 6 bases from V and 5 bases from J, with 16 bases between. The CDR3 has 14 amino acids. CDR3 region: CAIRGSGSGETQYF. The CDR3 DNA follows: TGTGCCATCAGGGGGAGCGGGTCTGGGGAGACCCAGTACTTC.

The CDR3 bases are TGTGCCATCAGTGAGCTAGGATCTGGGGGGGAGACCCAGTACTTC. Translation: CAISELGSGGETQYF. The chain joins TRBV10-3 to TRBJ2-5, with TRBD2 as a possible D gene (6 bases). CDR1 and CDR2 (germline): ENHRY, SYGVKD. CDR3 length equals 15 residues. The V and J ends lost 2 bases and 5 bases respectively, with 15 bases between them.

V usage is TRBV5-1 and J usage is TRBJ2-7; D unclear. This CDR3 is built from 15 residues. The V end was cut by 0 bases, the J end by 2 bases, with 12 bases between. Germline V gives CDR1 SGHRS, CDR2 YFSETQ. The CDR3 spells CASSLVRSSTYEQYF. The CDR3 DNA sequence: TGCGCCAGCAGCTTGGTGCGGAGCTCCACCTACGAGCAGTACTTC.

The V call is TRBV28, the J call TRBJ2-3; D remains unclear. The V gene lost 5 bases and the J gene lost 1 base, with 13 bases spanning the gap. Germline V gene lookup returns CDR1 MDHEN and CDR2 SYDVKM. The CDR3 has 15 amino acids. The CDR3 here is CASSALDSGTDTQYF. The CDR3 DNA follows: TGTGCCAGCAGTGCCCTAGATTCGGGCACAGATACGCAGTATTTT.

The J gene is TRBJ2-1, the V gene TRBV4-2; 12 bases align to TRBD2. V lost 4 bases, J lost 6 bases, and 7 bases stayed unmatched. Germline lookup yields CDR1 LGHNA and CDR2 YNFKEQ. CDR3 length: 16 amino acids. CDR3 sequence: CASSRATSGSFNEQFF. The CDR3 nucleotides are TGTGCCAGCAGCCGTGCGACTAGCGGGAGTTTCAATGAGCAGTTCTTC.

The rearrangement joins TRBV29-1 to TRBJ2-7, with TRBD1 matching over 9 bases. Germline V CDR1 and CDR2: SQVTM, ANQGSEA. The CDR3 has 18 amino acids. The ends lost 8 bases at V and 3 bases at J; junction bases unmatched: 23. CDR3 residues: CSTRDRVRSNSAYYEQYF. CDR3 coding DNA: TGCAGCACTCGGGACAGGGTCCGGTCTAATTCAGCGTACTACGAGCAGTACTTC.

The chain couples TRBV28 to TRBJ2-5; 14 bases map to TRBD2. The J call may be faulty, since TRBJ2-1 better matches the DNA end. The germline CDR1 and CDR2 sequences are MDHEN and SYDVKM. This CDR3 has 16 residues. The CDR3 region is CASRGRLAGGYNEQFF. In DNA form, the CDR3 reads TGTGCCAGCAGGGGGCGACTAGCGGGAGGGTACAATGAGCAGTTCTTC.

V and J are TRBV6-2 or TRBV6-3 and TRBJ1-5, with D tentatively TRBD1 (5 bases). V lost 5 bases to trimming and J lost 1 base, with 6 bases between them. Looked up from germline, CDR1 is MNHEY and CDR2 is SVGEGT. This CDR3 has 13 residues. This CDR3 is CASSGDSNQPQHF. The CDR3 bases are TGTGCCAGCAGTGGGGACAGCAATCAGCCCCAGCATTTT.

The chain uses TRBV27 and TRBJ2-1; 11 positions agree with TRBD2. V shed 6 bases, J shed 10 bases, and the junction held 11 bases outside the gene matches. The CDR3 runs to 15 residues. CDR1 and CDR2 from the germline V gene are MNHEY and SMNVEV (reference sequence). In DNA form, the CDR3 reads TGTGCCAGCAGCAATGTAGCGGGGGGGTTCGGAGAGCAGTTCTTC. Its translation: CASSNVAGGFGEQFF.

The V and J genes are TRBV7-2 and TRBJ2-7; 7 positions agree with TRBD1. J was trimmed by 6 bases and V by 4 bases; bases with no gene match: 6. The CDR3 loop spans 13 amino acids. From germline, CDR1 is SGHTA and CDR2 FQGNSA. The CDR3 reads CASSSTGAAEQYF. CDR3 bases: TGTGCCAGCAGCTCCACAGGGGCCGCCGAGCAGTACTTC.

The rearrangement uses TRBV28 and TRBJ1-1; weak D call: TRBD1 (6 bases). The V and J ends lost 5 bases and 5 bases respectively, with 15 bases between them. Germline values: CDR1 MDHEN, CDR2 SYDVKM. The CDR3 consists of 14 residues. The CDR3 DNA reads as TGTGCCAGCAGTCGGCTACAGGGAAGAACTGAAGCTTTCTTT. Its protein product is CASSRLQGRTEAFF.

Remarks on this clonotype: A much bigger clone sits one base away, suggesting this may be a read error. Here the CDR3 DNA reads TGTGCCACCAGTGATAGTAGCTCCTACGAGCAGTACTTC. It codes for CATSDSSSYEQYF. V gene TRBV24-1 combines with J gene TRBJ2-7; no definite D call. Germline CDR1 reads KGHDR; CDR2 reads SFDVKD. V lost 3 bases, J lost 0 bases, and 5 bases lay in between. The CDR3 covers 13 residues.

CDR3 nucleotide sequence: TGTGCCAGCAGCTCCGGGACAGCAAAACAAGAGACCCAGTACTTC. Translation: CASSSGTAKQETQYF. This chain links TRBV7-7 with TRBJ2-7; 7 nucleotides match TRBD1. With the DNA end fitting TRBJ2-5 better, the J assignment may be wrong. This CDR3 has 15 amino acids. Germline V gene data show CDR1 as SSHAT and CDR2 as FNYEAQ (reference sequence).

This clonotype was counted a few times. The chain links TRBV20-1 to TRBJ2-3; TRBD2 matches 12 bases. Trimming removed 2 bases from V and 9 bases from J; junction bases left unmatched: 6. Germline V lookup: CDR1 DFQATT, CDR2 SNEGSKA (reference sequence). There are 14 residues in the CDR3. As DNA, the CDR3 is TGCAGTGCTAGAACCAGCCTAGCGGGGGGGACGCAGTATTTT. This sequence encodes CSARTSLAGGTQYF.

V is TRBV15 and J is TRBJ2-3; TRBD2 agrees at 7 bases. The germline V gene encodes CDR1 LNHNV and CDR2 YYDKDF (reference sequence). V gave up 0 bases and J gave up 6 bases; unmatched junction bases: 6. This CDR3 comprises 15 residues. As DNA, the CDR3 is TGTGCCACCAGCAGAGAGGGGCCCGGGGGGGATACGCAGTATTTT. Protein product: CATSREGPGGDTQYF.

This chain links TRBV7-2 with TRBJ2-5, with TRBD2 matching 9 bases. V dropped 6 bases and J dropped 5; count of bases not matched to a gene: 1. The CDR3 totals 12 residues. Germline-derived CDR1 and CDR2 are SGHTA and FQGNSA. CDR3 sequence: CASRSGRETQYF. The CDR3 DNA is TGTGCCAGCAGGAGCGGGAGGGAGACCCAGTACTTC.